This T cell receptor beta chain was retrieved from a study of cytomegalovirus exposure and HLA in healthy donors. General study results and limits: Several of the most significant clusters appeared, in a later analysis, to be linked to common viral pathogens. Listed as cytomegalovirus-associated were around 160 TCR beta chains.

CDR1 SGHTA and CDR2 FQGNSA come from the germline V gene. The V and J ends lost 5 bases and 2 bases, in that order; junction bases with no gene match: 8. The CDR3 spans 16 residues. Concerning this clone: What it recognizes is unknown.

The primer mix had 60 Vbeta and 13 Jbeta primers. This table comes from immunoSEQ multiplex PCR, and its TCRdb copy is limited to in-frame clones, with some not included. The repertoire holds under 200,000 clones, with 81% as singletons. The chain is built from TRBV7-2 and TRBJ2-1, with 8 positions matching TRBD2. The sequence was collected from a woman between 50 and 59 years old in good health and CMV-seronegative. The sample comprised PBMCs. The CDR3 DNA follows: TGTGCCAGCAGCACGAGGCTAGCGGGTACCTACAATGAGCAGTTCTTC. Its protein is CASSTRLAGTYNEQFF. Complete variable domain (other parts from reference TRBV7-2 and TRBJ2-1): GAGVSQSPSNKVTEKGKDVELRCDPISGHTALYWYRQSLGQGLEFLIYFQGNSAPDKSGLPSDRFSAERTGGSVSTLTIQRTQQEDSAVYLCASSTRLAGTYNEQFFGPGTRLTVL.